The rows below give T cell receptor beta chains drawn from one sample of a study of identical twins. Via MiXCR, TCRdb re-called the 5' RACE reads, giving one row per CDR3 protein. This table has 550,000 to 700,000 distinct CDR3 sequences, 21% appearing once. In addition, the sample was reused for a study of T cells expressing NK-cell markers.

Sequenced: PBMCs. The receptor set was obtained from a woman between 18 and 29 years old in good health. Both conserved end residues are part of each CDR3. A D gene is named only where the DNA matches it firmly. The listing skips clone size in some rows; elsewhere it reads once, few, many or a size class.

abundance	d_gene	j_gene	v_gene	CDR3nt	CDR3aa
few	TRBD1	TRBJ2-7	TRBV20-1	TGCAGTGCTAGCCAGCCCGGGACAGCAGTATCCTACGAGCAGTACTTC	CSASQPGTAVSYEQYF
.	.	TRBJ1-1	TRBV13	TGTGCCAGCAGCTTTGGGGCTTTCTTT	CASSFGAFF
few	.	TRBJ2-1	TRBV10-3	TGTGCCATCGCCCAACACAATGAGCAGTTCTTC	CAIAQHNEQFF
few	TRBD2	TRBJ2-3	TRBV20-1	TGCAGTGCTAGTGGGACTAGCGGGTACACAGATACGCAGTATTTT	CSASGTSGYTDTQYF
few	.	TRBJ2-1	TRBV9	TGTGCCAGCAGCGTCGGCCCAGCGCTTGCCTACAATGAGCAGTTCTTC	CASSVGPALAYNEQFF
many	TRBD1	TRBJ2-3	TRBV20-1	TGCAGTGCTTCGGACAGGGGTGTCGCAGATACGCAGTATTTT	CSASDRGVADTQYF
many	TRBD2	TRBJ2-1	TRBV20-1	TGCAGTGCTAGAGACCTTAGCGGGAGACGGTTCTTC	CSARDLSGRRFF
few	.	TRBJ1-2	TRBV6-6	TGTGCCAGCAGTTCTATTTTCTATGGCTACACCTTC	CASSSIFYGYTF
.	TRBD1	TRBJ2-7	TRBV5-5	TGTGCCAGCAGCCTTTTGGGACAGGGGGACGAGCAGTACTTC	CASSLLGQGDEQYF
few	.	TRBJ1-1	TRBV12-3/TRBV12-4	TGTGCCAGCAGTCGCAGGTGGGGGGATTCGACTGAAGCTTTCTTT	CASSRRWGDSTEAFF
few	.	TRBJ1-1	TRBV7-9	TGTGCCAGCAGCTACTTACAGAGCACTGAAGCTTTCTTT	CASSYLQSTEAFF
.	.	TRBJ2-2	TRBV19	TGTGCCAGTAGTATAAGGGCCGTCAACACCGGGGAGCTGTTTTTT	CASSIRAVNTGELFF
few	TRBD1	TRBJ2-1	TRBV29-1	TGCAGCGTTGTTCGGGACAGTTTTAATGAGCAGTTCTTC	CSVVRDSFNEQFF
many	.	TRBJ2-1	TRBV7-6	TGTGCCAGCAGCCCCTCCATCAGGGGCGGTTATGAGCAGTTCTTC	CASSPSIRGGYEQFF
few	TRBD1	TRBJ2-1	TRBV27	TGTGCCAGCAGTGTCTCCGGACAGGTCGCCAATGAGCAGTTCTTC	CASSVSGQVANEQFF
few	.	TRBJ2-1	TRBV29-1	TGCAGCGTTGAAGGGGGTAAGGAGTGGGGGGCCTACAATGAGCAGTTCTTC	CSVEGGKEWGAYNEQFF